Listed below are T cell receptor beta chains from one sample, sequenced in a study of vaccination and CD4 T cells after COVID-19. TCRdb fed the PCR reads into MiXCR, producing one record per CDR3 protein. The sample records 20,000 to 25,000 distinct CDR3 sequences, approximately 40% being singletons. These receptors have no known antigen. Material: CD4+ T cells from blood, cultured in vitro, obtained before SARS-CoV-2 vaccination. All receptors come from a human donor who had recovered from COVID-19. CDR3s include the opening cysteine and the closing phenylalanine or tryptophan. A D gene is named only where the DNA matches it firmly. Size values are once, few and many counts, or a class for expanded clones, and some rows have none.

TRBV28	.	.	TRBJ2-5	TGTGCCAGCAGTCCACAGACGTACCAAGAGACCCAGTACTTC	CASSPQTYQETQYF
TRBV18	.	.	TRBJ1-1	TGTGCCAGCTCCCCCGGGGACACTGAAGCTTTCTTT	CASSPGDTEAFF
TRBV7-2	.	.	TRBJ2-5	TGTGCCAGCAGCTTAGTTCTAGCGGAGACCCAGTACTTC	CASSLVLAETQYF
TRBV5-1	.	.	TRBJ2-1	TGCGCCAGCAGCTTGGAACAGGTATCCTACAATGAGCAGTTCTTC	CASSLEQVSYNEQFF
TRBV4-2	.	.	TRBJ2-3	TGTGCCAGCAGCCAAGAGTTCTCAGATACGCAGTATTTT	CASSQEFSDTQYF
TRBV30	.	.	TRBJ2-3	TGTGCCTGGAGTGTAGGGATGTTGGGCACAGATACGCAGTATTTT	CAWSVGMLGTDTQYF
TRBV7-9	few	.	TRBJ2-3	TGTGCCAGCAGCGCCGAACGCAGTTTCACAGATACGCAGTATTTT	CASSAERSFTDTQYF
TRBV25-1	few	.	TRBJ1-5	TGTGCCAGCAGTGAGGCAGGCGCCCCGCTGGCCCAGCATTTT	CASSEAGAPLAQHF
TRBV11-3	few	.	TRBJ1-1	TGTGCCAGCAGCTTAGTCAGGGGAAACACTGAAGCTTTCTTT	CASSLVRGNTEAFF
TRBV2	.	.	TRBJ2-7	TGTGCCAGCAGGAGGGGGGGCTACGAGCAGTACTTC	CASRRGGYEQYF
TRBV20-1	few	.	TRBJ1-5	TGCAGTGCTAGAGCCAAACAGGCATATAGCAATCAGCCCCAGCATTTT	CSARAKQAYSNQPQHF
TRBV4-1	few	.	TRBJ1-6	TGCGCCAGCGGGAGGGGAGGTCTGGATTCACCCCTCCACTTT	CASGRGGLDSPLHF
TRBV18	few	.	TRBJ2-7	TGTGCCAGCTCACCAAAGTCAGACTACGAGCAGTACTTC	CASSPKSDYEQYF
TRBV27	.	.	TRBJ1-4	TGTGCCAGCAGTTTACGAACGGATGAAAAACTGTTTTTT	CASSLRTDEKLFF
TRBV4-1	.	.	TRBJ1-2	TGCGCCAGCAGCCAGTGGGCATTCCCTACTAACTATGGCTACACCTTC	CASSQWAFPTNYGYTF
TRBV4-1	.	.	TRBJ1-6	TGCGCCAGCAGTCTTCGGGACGGCGCGAATTCACCCCTCCACTTT	CASSLRDGANSPLHF
TRBV10-2	.	TRBD1	TRBJ1-1	TGCGCCAGCAGTGAAGTTGGACAGGGGAACACTGAAGCTTTCTTT	CASSEVGQGNTEAFF
TRBV6-1	.	TRBD1	TRBJ2-7	TGTGCCAGCTCGGGAGTCAGACAGGGGAGTAGCTACGAGCAGTACTTC	CASSGVRQGSSYEQYF
TRBV5-1	.	.	TRBJ2-5	TGCGCCAGCAGCTTGGCGAGACAGAGCCAAGAGACCCAGTACTTC	CASSLARQSQETQYF
TRBV7-2	.	.	TRBJ2-7	TGTGCCAGCAGCTTAGATCTCCCGACCCAGGAGCAGTACTTC	CASSLDLPTQEQYF
TRBV15	.	TRBD1	TRBJ1-1	TGTGCCACCAGCAGATTGGGACAGGGGAGCGCTGAAGCTTTCTTT	CATSRLGQGSAEAFF
TRBV6-2/TRBV6-3	once	.	TRBJ2-7	TGTGCCAGCAGGGTTTCCCACGCGGGTGTGTACGAGCAGTACTTC	CASRVSHAGVYEQYF
TRBV7-2	.	TRBD1	TRBJ2-3	TGTGCCAGCAGCGGGACAGGGGGATCGGATACGCAGTATTTT	CASSGTGGSDTQYF
TRBV20-1	medium-sized	TRBD1	TRBJ1-2	TGCAGTGCTGACAGGGGTTCCTCTGGCTACACCTTC	CSADRGSSGYTF
TRBV6-5	.	TRBD2	TRBJ2-7	TGTGCCAGCAGTTATCCTAGTAGCGGGGACGACGAGCAGTACTTC	CASSYPSSGDDEQYF
TRBV7-2	few	.	TRBJ2-6	TGTGCCAGCAGCTTCGAGGGGGTGTCAGGGGCCAACGTCCTGACTTTC	CASSFEGVSGANVLTF
TRBV27	.	TRBD1	TRBJ2-5	TGTGCCAGCAGTATCCTCGGGACAGGAAGGGAGACCCAGTACTTC	CASSILGTGRETQYF
TRBV5-1	.	TRBD1	TRBJ2-5	TGCGCCAGCAGCGGTCAGGGGGCGGGAGAGACCCAGTACTTC	CASSGQGAGETQYF
TRBV7-2	.	TRBD1	TRBJ1-2	TGTGCCAGCAGCTCCACAGGGGGCGCCTATGGCTACACCTTC	CASSSTGGAYGYTF
TRBV24-1	.	TRBD2	TRBJ2-7	TGTGCCGTACCCCAAGCGGGGAGATACGAGCAGTACTTC	CAVPQAGRYEQYF
TRBV2	few	.	TRBJ2-5	TGTGCCAGCAGAGGGGACCTAGGGGCCGGGACCCAGTACTTC	CASRGDLGAGTQYF
TRBV6-1	.	.	TRBJ1-1	TGTGCCAGCACCAGGGCCGACACTGAAGCTTTCTTT	CASTRADTEAFF
TRBV5-6	once	.	TRBJ2-3	TGTGCCAGCAGCCTGACTAGTACGCAGTATTTT	CASSLTSTQYF
TRBV7-8	.	.	TRBJ1-1	TGTGCCAGCAGCACAACACCGAACACTGAAGCTTTCTTT	CASSTTPNTEAFF
TRBV24-1	.	.	TRBJ2-5	TGTGCCACCCGGGAGTGGGGCTGGGGGGAGACCCAGTACTTC	CATREWGWGETQYF
TRBV7-2	few	.	TRBJ1-1	TGTGCCAGCACCGGAACAGGAGGTAACACTGAAGCTTTCTTT	CASTGTGGNTEAFF
TRBV18	.	.	TRBJ2-2	TGTGCCAGCTCACCACCGACAAGGGCTTCCGGGGAGCTGTTTTTT	CASSPPTRASGELFF
TRBV20-1	.	TRBD2	TRBJ2-3	TGCAGTGCGCGGAGCGGGGGGTTCACAGATACGCAGTATTTT	CSARSGGFTDTQYF
TRBV6-2/TRBV6-3	.	.	TRBJ2-3	TGTGCCAGCAATCCGACTAGGACCACAGATACGCAGTATTTT	CASNPTRTTDTQYF
TRBV2	.	.	TRBJ2-6	TGTGCCAGCAGTGCCCACAGGATGCACGCGGGGGCCAACGTCCTGACTTTC	CASSAHRMHAGANVLTF
TRBV6-2/TRBV6-3	.	TRBD1	TRBJ1-5	TGTGCCAGCAGTTACAACAGGGGATTTAGTCAGCCCCAGCATTTT	CASSYNRGFSQPQHF
TRBV11-3	.	TRBD1	TRBJ2-5	TGTGCCAGCAGCTTAGTGGGACAGGAGACCCAGTACTTC	CASSLVGQETQYF
TRBV30	.	.	TRBJ1-2	TGTGCCTGGAGTGTAGGACACTCTAGGTATGGCTACACCTTC	CAWSVGHSRYGYTF
TRBV20-1	few	TRBD2	TRBJ2-2	TGCAGTGCTAGAGGGAATAGCGGGATAGCCGGGGAGCTGTTTTTT	CSARGNSGIAGELFF
TRBV29-1	.	.	TRBJ2-1	TGCAGCGTTGGCCTAGTGAGCTCCTACAATGAGCAGTTCTTC	CSVGLVSSYNEQFF
TRBV21-1	.	.	TRBJ2-5	TGTGCCAGCAGCAAAGTACAGGAATCCCAAGAGACCCAGTACTTC	CASSKVQESQETQYF
TRBV24-1	few	.	TRBJ2-3	TGTGCCACCAGTGATGGCGGAAACCGACTCACAGATACGCAGTATTTT	CATSDGGNRLTDTQYF
TRBV27	few	TRBD2	TRBJ2-1	TGTGCCAGCACCGGACTAGCGACGGACAATGAGCAGTTCTTC	CASTGLATDNEQFF
TRBV5-4	.	.	TRBJ1-1	TGTGCCAGCCAAACCCGGGTGGGGACTTCCATGAACACTGAAGCTTTCTTT	CASQTRVGTSMNTEAFF
TRBV6-2/TRBV6-3	.	TRBD1	TRBJ1-3	TGTGCCAGCAGTCACGGACAGGGGAGAGGAAACACCATATATTTT	CASSHGQGRGNTIYF
TRBV20-1	few	.	TRBJ2-5	TGCAGTGCCGTAGGGGGGGGAGCGGTCCAAGAGACCCAGTACTTC	CSAVGGGAVQETQYF
TRBV19	few	TRBD2	TRBJ2-7	TGTGCCAGTAGTAGAGAGGGACTAGCGGGAGTTTACGAGCAGTACTTC	CASSREGLAGVYEQYF